These 11 T cell receptor beta chains were all obtained from the same sample, sequenced in a study of blood T cell repertoires in COVID-19. Generated by immunoSEQ multiplex PCR, the TCRdb table keeps only in-frame clones and is missing some. Of around 110,000 clones listed, 83% were seen once; the top ten hold under 3%. Sequences were obtained from peripheral blood. Source of these receptors: a man aged 30 to 39 with acute or convalescent COVID-19.

The chain joins TRBV7-9 to TRBJ2-2, with TRBD1 matching over 7 bases. The germline gives CDR1 SEHNR, CDR2 FQNEAQ (reference sequence). Unmatched junction bases numbered 14, after V lost 11 bases and J lost 5 bases. This CDR3 is built from 15 residues. CDR3 coding DNA: TGTGCCGGAAATAGTTGGACAGGCCCAACCGGGGAGCTGTTTTTT. It codes for CAGNSWTGPTGELFF.

This sequence joins TRBV4-3 and TRBJ2-2, with 10 bases lining up with TRBD2. The CDR3 contains 19 residues. V lost 4 bases and J lost 5; bases outside the gene matches: 16. Germline-derived CDR1 and CDR2 are LGHNA and YSLEER. In nucleotides, the CDR3 is TGCGCCAGCAGCCCCCAAGCGGGGCTAGCGGGGGCGAGGACCGGGGAGCTGTTTTTT. Translating it yields CASSPQAGLAGARTGELFF.

This sequence joins TRBV4-1 and TRBJ1-3; TRBD1 is a possible D gene (5 bases). CDR1 is MGHRA and CDR2 is YSYEKL in the germline V gene. V was cut by 0 bases and J by 4 bases, with 10 bases left in between. CDR3 size: 15 residues. This chain's CDR3 is CASSQDPGKGNTIYF. The DNA for the CDR3 is TGCGCCAGCAGCCAAGATCCAGGGAAAGGAAACACCATATATTTT.

The J gene is TRBJ2-7, the V gene TRBV3-1 (or the pseudogene TRBV3-2); TRBD1 matches 11 bases. Germline trimming cut 1 base from V and 3 bases from J; bases unmatched to any gene: 8. This CDR3 contains 17 residues. CDR1 and CDR2 from the germline V gene are LGHDT and YNNKEL (reference sequence). CDR3: CASSQALRTGGHYEQYF. The CDR3 nucleotides read TGTGCCAGCAGCCAAGCCCTCAGGACAGGGGGCCACTACGAGCAGTACTTC.

The chain couples TRBV19 to TRBJ1-6, with D possibly matching TRBD1 (6 bases). CDR1 and CDR2 (germline): LNHDA, SQIVND (reference sequence). V lost 4 bases and J lost 9, with 16 bases in between. CDR3 size: 15 residues. CDR3 protein: CASSTPRGLGSPLHF. CDR3 coding DNA: TGTGCCAGTAGTACGCCGCGGGGGCTCGGTTCACCCCTCCACTTT.

V is TRBV24-1 and J is TRBJ2-3; perhaps TRBD2 as D (5 bases). The germline V and J ends were trimmed by 5 bases and 6 bases, with 14 bases remaining between them. The germline gives CDR1 KGHDR, CDR2 SFDVKD. The CDR3 contains 14 residues. The CDR3 spells CATSGAPPGDTQYF. CDR3 in DNA: TGTGCCACCAGTGGAGCCCCGCCGGGGGATACGCAGTATTTT.

This chain joins TRBV7-9 and TRBJ2-2, with D hard to call. The ends were cut back, 8 bases at V and 1 base at J, with 5 bases in the middle. Germline CDR1 reads SEHNR; CDR2 reads FQNEAQ (reference sequence). The CDR3 consists of 12 residues. The CDR3 is CASARNTGELFF. CDR3 DNA sequence: TGTGCCAGCGCGAGGAACACCGGGGAGCTGTTTTTT.

The genes are TRBV13 and TRBJ1-2; 8 bases are a match to TRBD1. V shed 4 bases and J 8 bases; nucleotides not matched to a gene: 9. The CDR3 is 14 residues long. Germline V gene lookup returns CDR1 PRHDT and CDR2 FYEKMQ (reference sequence). DNA for the CDR3: TGTGCCAGCAGCTCAGACACAGGGGGAGGCGGCTACACCTTC. Its protein product is CASSSDTGGGGYTF.

This clone was seen more than once but under ten times. The chain uses TRBV3-1 (or the pseudogene TRBV3-2) and TRBJ2-1, with TRBD2 as a possible D gene (6 bases). Germline CDR1 and CDR2: LGHDT and YNNKEL (reference sequence). V was cut by 0 bases and J by 4 bases, with 19 bases left in between. The CDR3 covers 18 residues. The CDR3 loop is CASSQDWGGTGYYNEQFF. In DNA form, the CDR3 reads TGTGCCAGCAGCCAAGATTGGGGCGGGACCGGTTATTACAATGAGCAGTTCTTC.

This rearrangement joins TRBV5-4 to TRBJ1-1, with a possible D match to TRBD1 (5 bases). This CDR3 region has 15 residues. Germline V gives CDR1 SGHNT, CDR2 YYREEE (reference sequence). Trimming cost V 1 base and J 2 bases, with 12 bases left between them. The CDR3 DNA reads TGTGCCAGCAGCTTGAATTCAGACAGAAACACTGAAGCTTTCTTT. It yields the protein CASSLNSDRNTEAFF.

The chain recombines TRBV19 with TRBJ1-5; 7 bases line up with TRBD1. Germline values: CDR1 LNHDA, CDR2 SQIVND (reference sequence). Trimming removed 3 bases from V and 4 bases from J; junction bases left unmatched: 3. The CDR3 has 14 amino acids. The CDR3 DNA follows: TGTGCCAGTAGTATTGGGACAGCAAATCAGCCCCAGCATTTT. This translates into CASSIGTANQPQHF.